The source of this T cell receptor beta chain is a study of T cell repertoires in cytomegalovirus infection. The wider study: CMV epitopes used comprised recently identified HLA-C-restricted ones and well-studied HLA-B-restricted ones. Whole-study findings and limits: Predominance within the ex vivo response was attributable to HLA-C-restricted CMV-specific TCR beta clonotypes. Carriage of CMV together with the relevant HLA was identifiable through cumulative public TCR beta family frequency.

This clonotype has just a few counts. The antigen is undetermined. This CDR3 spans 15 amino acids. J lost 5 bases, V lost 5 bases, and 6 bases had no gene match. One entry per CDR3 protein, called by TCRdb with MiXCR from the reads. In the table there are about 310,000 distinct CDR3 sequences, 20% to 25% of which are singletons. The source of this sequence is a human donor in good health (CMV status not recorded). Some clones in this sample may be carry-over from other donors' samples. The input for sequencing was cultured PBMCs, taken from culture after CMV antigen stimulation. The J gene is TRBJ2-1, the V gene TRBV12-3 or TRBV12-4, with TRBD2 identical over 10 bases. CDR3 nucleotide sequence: TGTGCCAGCAGTGCCCAAGCGGGAGGGAACAATGAGCAGTTCTTC. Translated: CASSAQAGGNNEQFF.